The 31 T cell receptor beta chains below come from one sample, sequenced in a study of T-cell memory formation after mild COVID-19. TCRdb fed the 5' RACE reads into MiXCR, producing one record per CDR3 protein. The sample consists of approximately 490,000 distinct CDR3 sequences, about 20% of them appearing once. Sequencing was done on a sample of PBMCs or a T cell subset sorted from them (not recorded which). Receptors originate from an adult woman who had mild COVID-19 (a few samples of this study predate the infection). Cell type and time point are not known.

This chain uses TRBV4-1 with TRBJ2-3, with D unclear. The germline CDR1 and CDR2 sequences are MGHRA and YSYEKL. V shed 1 base and J shed 5 bases, with 10 bases lying between them. CDR3 length: 14 residues. The chain's CDR3 is CASSQVVSRDTQYF. The CDR3 DNA is TGCGCCAGCAGCCAAGTCGTGTCTCGAGATACGCAGTATTTT.

This chain joins TRBV5-1 and TRBJ2-1, with TRBD2 identical over 10 bases. The CDR3 totals 17 residues. Germline V gene data show CDR1 as SGHRS and CDR2 as YFSETQ. V lost 4 bases to trimming and J lost 4 bases; unmatched junction nucleotides: 11. The DNA for the CDR3 is TGCGCCAGCAGCACCTCACCGGGACTAGCGTCATACAATGAGCAGTTCTTC. Translation: CASSTSPGLASYNEQFF.

This chain connects TRBV29-1 to TRBJ2-3; the D call may be TRBD1 or TRBD2 (5 bases each). Germline V gives CDR1 SQVTM, CDR2 ANQGSEA. Trimming cost V 2 bases and J 3 bases, with 12 bases left between them. The CDR3 spans 14 residues. CDR3 amino acids: CSVEPGQGTDTQYF. The CDR3 nucleotides are TGCAGCGTTGAACCGGGGCAGGGAACAGATACGCAGTATTTT.

There are a few counts of this clonotype. The chain combines TRBV27 with TRBJ2-1; TRBD2 is a possible D gene (5 bases). Per the germline V gene, CDR1 is MNHEY and CDR2 is SMNVEV (reference sequence). The CDR3 contains 14 residues. The V end lost 6 bases, the J end lost 0 bases, and 9 bases lay between the germline ends. The CDR3 here is CASRRAPSYNEQFF. CDR3 bases: TGTGCCAGCAGGCGGGCCCCCTCCTACAATGAGCAGTTCTTC.

This sequence joins TRBV6-5 and TRBJ2-2; either TRBD1 or TRBD2 may fit D (5 bases each). This CDR3 is built from 13 residues. V shed 6 bases and J shed 6 bases, with 11 bases lying between them. Germline CDR1 MNHEY, CDR2 SVGAGI. In DNA, the CDR3 is TGTGCCAGCAGGCAGGGAGATCCCGGGGAGCTGTTTTTT. It translates to CASRQGDPGELFF.

J is TRBJ1-4 and V is TRBV5-1; D may be TRBD1 (5 bases). Deletions cut 3 bases from V and 4 bases from J, with 13 bases between. Germline loops: CDR1 SGHRS, CDR2 YFSETQ. The CDR3 has 15 residues. This chain's CDR3 is CASSYGGPGNEKLFF. Written as DNA, the CDR3 is TGCGCCAGCAGCTACGGGGGACCGGGTAATGAAAAACTGTTTTTT.

The table lists this clonotype with a few counts. The chain recombines TRBV25-1 with TRBJ2-3; 7 bases are shared with TRBD1. Germline-derived CDR1 and CDR2 are MGHDK and SYGVNS. The CDR3 runs to 15 residues. The V and J ends lost 3 bases and 2 bases, in that order; junction bases with no gene match: 5. In DNA form, the CDR3 reads TGTGCCAGCAGTGACGGGACAGACCACACAGATACGCAGTATTTT. Translating gives CASSDGTDHTDTQYF.

CDR3 in amino acids: CASRLSSGSPAGELFF. In DNA form, the CDR3 reads TGCGCCAGCAGACTGTCTAGCGGGAGCCCCGCCGGGGAGCTGTTTTTT. The genes are TRBV5-1 and TRBJ2-2, with 10 bases that match TRBD2. With 5 bases clipped from V and 6 bases from J, the junction kept 10 bases outside the gene matches. Per germline, CDR1 SGHRS and CDR2 YFSETQ. CDR3 length: 16 residues.

The chain employs TRBV29-1 and TRBJ2-3; 7 nucleotides match TRBD1. The germline V gene has CDR1 SQVTM and CDR2 ANQGSEA. CDR3 size: 15 residues. V was clipped by 4 bases and J by 5 bases; unmatched bases: 12. CDR3 coding DNA: TGCAGCGTTGGTGGGGCAGGGGGTGTGAGAGATACGCAGTATTTT. This sequence encodes CSVGGAGGVRDTQYF.

This clonotype showed up just a few times. The chain carries TRBV12-3 or TRBV12-4 and TRBJ2-1; D unresolved. V lost 3 bases to trimming and J lost 0 bases, with 9 bases between them. This CDR3 region has 15 residues. The CDR3 here is CASSFQLSSYNEQFF. CDR3 bases: TGTGCCAGCAGTTTTCAGCTTAGCTCCTACAATGAGCAGTTCTTC.

This clonotype was counted many times. V usage is TRBV5-1 and J usage is TRBJ2-1, with D maybe TRBD2 (5 bases). CDR1 SGHRS and CDR2 YFSETQ come from the germline V gene. V lost 0 bases and J 4 bases, leaving 8 bases between the germline ends. This CDR3 is 14 amino acids long. CDR3 region: CASSLGADYNEQFF. Written as DNA, the CDR3 is TGCGCCAGCAGCTTGGGAGCGGATTACAATGAGCAGTTCTTC.

The chain links TRBV7-8 to TRBJ2-3; the match to TRBD2 covers 11 bases. Germline V CDR1 and CDR2: SGHVS, FQNEAQ. CDR3 size: 17 residues. J was trimmed by 1 base and V by 0 bases; bases with no gene match: 3. CDR3 in amino acids: CASSLALTSGGTDTQYF. Written as DNA, the CDR3 is TGTGCCAGCAGCTTAGCTCTGACTAGCGGGGGCACAGATACGCAGTATTTT.

This clonotype was seen only a few times. The chain links TRBV11-2 to TRBJ2-5; D not certain. Looked up from germline, CDR1 is SGHAT and CDR2 is FQNNGV. Trimming removed 5 bases at V and 5 bases at J, with 12 bases between. The CDR3 length is 13 residues. The CDR3 DNA sequence: TGTGCCAGCAGCCCTGGGTTCCGGGAGACCCAGTACTTC. It translates to CASSPGFRETQYF.

A few counts support this clonotype. The chain links TRBV7-2 to TRBJ2-7; no firm D call. Germline lookup yields CDR1 SGHTA and CDR2 FQGNSA. This CDR3 has 13 residues. V was clipped by 5 bases and J by 0 bases, with 8 bases between them. The CDR3 is CASSHSSSYEQYF. As DNA, the CDR3 is TGTGCCAGCAGCCACAGTAGCTCCTACGAGCAGTACTTC.

This rearrangement joins TRBV24-1 to TRBJ2-3, with 9 bases matching TRBD1. This CDR3 contains 13 residues. CDR1 is KGHDR and CDR2 is SFDVKD in the germline V gene. The V gene end was trimmed by 10 bases and the J gene end by 4 bases; junction bases not matched to a gene: 5. The CDR3 DNA reads as TGTGCCACGGGACAGGGCGGCCCAGATACGCAGTATTTT. This sequence encodes CATGQGGPDTQYF.

There are many counts of this clonotype. The DNA for the CDR3 is TGTGCCAGCCCGCCCATGGGGTCCTCCTACAATGAGCAGTTCTTC. Protein: CASPPMGSSYNEQFF. The chain joins TRBV7-9 to TRBJ2-1, with unresolved D. CDR1 is SEHNR, CDR2 FQNEAQ, per germline (reference sequence). The CDR3 is 15 residues long. Deletions cut 8 bases from V and 0 bases from J, with 14 bases between.

V gene TRBV12-3 or TRBV12-4 combines with J gene TRBJ1-1, with a weak D call TRBD1 (5 bases). The CDR3 consists of 14 residues. Trimming pared 6 bases from V and 6 bases from J, leaving 17 bases between. The CDR3 nucleotides are TGTGCCAGCAGCCAGCCCCCAGGGATAGCTGAAGCTTTCTTT. Translation gives CASSQPPGIAEAFF.

This clonotype was recorded a few times. The chain carries TRBV3-2 and TRBJ2-1. TRBV3-2 is labeled a pseudogene. The CDR3 has 10 amino acids. For the CDR3, the DNA is TGTGCCACCATTTACAATGAGCAGTTCTTC. Protein product: CATIYNEQFF.

The rearrangement links TRBV7-2 to TRBJ2-7; no reliable D call. The CDR3 spans 13 residues. Per the germline V gene, CDR1 is SGHTA and CDR2 is FQGNSA. Trimming left V 2 bases short and J 7 bases short, with 12 bases between. The CDR3 bases are TGTGCCAGCAGCTTAATTACGGTGCGGGAGCAGTACTTC. Protein product: CASSLITVREQYF.

This clonotype was detected once. This may come from a read error, since a much larger clone is one base off. V and J are TRBV29-1 and TRBJ2-2; no reliable D call. The V gene lost 7 bases and the J gene lost 0 bases, with 3 bases spanning the gap. Germline V lookup: CDR1 SQVTM, CDR2 ANQGSEA. CDR3 length equals 11 residues. Written as DNA, the CDR3 is TGCAGCGCTGCGAACACCGGGGAGCTGTTTTTT. It codes for CSAANTGELFF.

The V gene is TRBV7-2, the J gene TRBJ1-5; D remains unclear. V dropped 5 bases and J dropped 5 bases, with 16 bases sitting between them. The CDR3 totals 15 residues. From germline, CDR1 is SGHTA and CDR2 FQGNSA. The CDR3 sequence is CASSPRGGRDQPQHF. In DNA form, the CDR3 reads TGTGCCAGCAGCCCTCGGGGAGGGCGGGATCAGCCCCAGCATTTT.

Here the CDR3 DNA reads TGTGCCAGCAGTTTTCCGACTGGCAGCTCTGGGGCCAACGTCCTGACTTTC. Translated: CASSFPTGSSGANVLTF. The rearrangement uses TRBV12-3 or TRBV12-4 and TRBJ2-6; D not resolved. The CDR3 is made up of 17 amino acids. Trimming took 3 bases from V and 0 from J, leaving 12 bases between them.

The J gene is TRBJ1-1, the V gene TRBV11-3; no clear D gene. The germline CDR1 and CDR2 sequences are SGHNT and YENEEA. Trimming shortened V by 2 bases and J by 1 base, and 8 bases separated the two germline ends. The CDR3 is made up of 14 amino acids. CDR3: CASSLTTRNTEAFF. In DNA form, the CDR3 reads TGTGCCAGCAGCTTAACGACAAGGAACACTGAAGCTTTCTTT.

The chain is built from TRBV2 and TRBJ1-2, with no clear D. V was trimmed by 4 bases and J by 4 bases, leaving 19 bases between them. The germline V gene encodes CDR1 SNHLY and CDR2 FYNNEI. The CDR3 loop spans 16 amino acids. CDR3 DNA: TGTGCCAGCAGTGTATCCCCACCAGTCTCGATCTATGGCTACACCTTC. Translating it yields CASSVSPPVSIYGYTF.

This clonotype was counted only a few times. The chain is built from TRBV6-1 and TRBJ1-2; D might be TRBD1 (5 bases). CDR1 is MNHNS and CDR2 is SASEGT in the germline V gene. V was cut by 2 bases and J by 3 bases, with 7 bases left in between. The CDR3 extends over 13 amino acids. DNA of the CDR3: TGTGCCAGCAGTGAAATCAGGGACTATGGCTACACCTTC. Encoded protein: CASSEIRDYGYTF.

As concerns this clonotype: A much bigger clone sits one base away, suggesting this may be a read error. CDR3 in amino acids: CASSTQLAESHYF. The CDR3 DNA sequence: TGCGCCAGCAGCACCCAATTGGCAGAGTCGCATTACTTC. This chain connects TRBV5-1 to TRBJ2-7; no definite D call. Trimming left V 4 bases short and J 13 bases short, with 21 bases between. Germline-derived CDR1 and CDR2 are SGHRS and YFSETQ. The CDR3 contains 13 residues.

This rearrangement joins TRBV12-3 or TRBV12-4 to TRBJ2-1; 9 bases are shared with TRBD2. There are 19 residues in the CDR3. V was pared by 3 bases and J by 0 bases, with 12 bases of the junction left unmatched. CDR3 loop: CASSFGRGGVFSSYNEQFF. Written as DNA, the CDR3 is TGTGCCAGCAGTTTTGGGCGGGGGGGAGTTTTTAGCTCCTACAATGAGCAGTTCTTC.

This clonotype has only a few counts. V and J are TRBV6-2 or TRBV6-3 and TRBJ2-5, with TRBD1 matching over 9 bases. Per germline, CDR1 MNHEY and CDR2 SVGEGT. CDR3 length: 14 amino acids. The junction had 6 bases not matched to a gene; V was cut back by 6 bases and J by 4 bases. CDR3 sequence (DNA): TGTGCCAGCAGCCACGGGACAGGGCTAGAGACCCAGTACTTC. As protein: CASSHGTGLETQYF.

This clonotype was seen only a few times. The chain joins TRBV7-9 to TRBJ2-1; 7 bases map to TRBD1. The CDR3 consists of 16 residues. After removal of 5 bases from V and 0 bases from J, the junction contained 7 bases not matched to a gene. Germline loops: CDR1 SEHNR, CDR2 FQNEAQ (reference sequence). DNA of the CDR3: TGTGCCAGCAGCGGACCCGGGACAGACTCCTACAATGAGCAGTTCTTC. Its protein is CASSGPGTDSYNEQFF.

The rearrangement joins TRBV20-1 to TRBJ2-3; TRBD2 matches 7 bases. The germline CDR1 and CDR2 sequences are DFQATT and SNEGSKA (reference sequence). CDR3 length: 16 amino acids. V was clipped by 1 base and J by 4 bases; unmatched bases: 11. The CDR3 protein is CSARGFSGVEPDTQYF. The CDR3 nucleotides read TGCAGTGCTAGAGGATTCAGCGGGGTAGAGCCAGATACGCAGTATTTT.

The chain is built from TRBV24-1 and TRBJ2-1; D uncertain. Germline lookup yields CDR1 KGHDR and CDR2 SFDVKD. The CDR3 is made up of 11 amino acids. V lost 9 bases, J lost 5 bases, and 7 bases lay in between. The CDR3, as DNA: TGTGCCACCGTCTACGACAATGAGCAGTTCTTC. This gives the protein CATVYDNEQFF.